These T cell receptor beta chains were read from a single sample in a study of T cell repertoires in cytomegalovirus infection. Via MiXCR, TCRdb re-called the reads, giving one row per CDR3 protein. The repertoire includes some 560,000 distinct CDR3 sequences, 40% of them detected once, and around 46% sits in the top ten. No antigen has been assigned to these receptors. The starting material was cultured PBMCs, obtained from culture after CMV antigen stimulation. These receptors were obtained from a human donor in good health (CMV status not recorded). Some clones in this sample may be carry-over from other donors' samples. Both conserved end residues are part of each CDR3. Each record gives: CDR3 protein, CDR3 DNA, V gene, D gene, J gene, clone size. A D gene is named only where the DNA matches it firmly. A row's size may be missing; if present it is once, few, many or a size class.

CASSLDRWGGYQETQYF,TGTGCCAGCAGCTTAGATCGATGGGGGGGCTATCAAGAGACCCAGTACTTC,TRBV11-2,NA,TRBJ2-5,NA
CASRSRSDYGYTF,TGTGCCAGCAGAAGCAGGAGCGACTATGGCTACACCTTC,TRBV6-6,NA,TRBJ1-2,few
CASSLSLAGGLETQYF,TGTGCCAGCAGCTTAAGTCTAGCGGGGGGGCTGGAGACCCAGTACTTC,TRBV7-2,TRBD2,TRBJ2-5,few
CASSTRLSQTYEQYF,TGTGCCAGTAGTACCCGACTTAGTCAAACCTACGAGCAGTACTTC,TRBV19,NA,TRBJ2-7,NA
CSAKLAGLGSEQYF,TGCAGTGCTAAACTAGCGGGTCTTGGCTCCGAGCAGTACTTC,TRBV20-1,TRBD2,TRBJ2-7,NA
CASSYSTGRTEAFF,TGTGCCAGCAGTTACTCCACAGGGAGAACTGAAGCTTTCTTT,TRBV6-5,NA,TRBJ1-1,NA
CASSQSDKTTDTQYF,TGCGCCAGCAGCCAAAGTGACAAGACAACAGATACGCAGTATTTT,TRBV4-1,NA,TRBJ2-3,NA
CASSPSGGTQYF,TGTGCCAGCAGCCCTAGTGGGGGTACGCAGTATTTT,TRBV12-3/TRBV12-4,NA,TRBJ2-3,NA
CASSTNQQGDEQYF,TGTGCCAGCAGCACCAACCAACAGGGAGACGAGCAGTACTTC,TRBV7-8,NA,TRBJ2-7,few
CASTRSSYNSPLHF,TGTGCCAGTACTCGGAGCTCCTATAATTCACCCCTCCACTTT,TRBV6-5,NA,TRBJ1-6,NA
CASRTRGLNQPQHF,TGTGCCAGCAGGACCAGGGGGCTAAATCAGCCCCAGCATTTT,TRBV6-2/TRBV6-3,TRBD1,TRBJ1-5,NA
CASSYVATGTQPQHF,TGTGCCAGCAGTTACGTCGCGACAGGGACTCAGCCCCAGCATTTT,TRBV6-6,TRBD1,TRBJ1-5,NA
CASSTTGSPEAFF,TGTGCCAGCAGTACGACAGGGTCCCCTGAAGCTTTCTTT,TRBV6-6,TRBD1,TRBJ1-1,few
CASSLDGAYEQYF,TGTGCCAGCAGTTTAGATGGGGCCTACGAGCAGTACTTC,TRBV28,NA,TRBJ2-7,NA
CASRIAGTERGGEQFF,TGTGCCAGCAGAATTGCCGGGACCGAGAGGGGCGGGGAGCAGTTCTTC,TRBV6-6,NA,TRBJ2-1,NA
CAIILENYGYTF,TGTGCCATCATTCTCGAGAACTATGGCTACACCTTC,TRBV10-3,NA,TRBJ1-2,NA
CASSNPGQGARYGYTF,TGTGCCAGTAGTAATCCGGGACAGGGGGCCCGATATGGCTACACCTTC,TRBV19,TRBD1,TRBJ1-2,few
CASTPTSGITYNEQFF,TGTGCCAGCACCCCGACTAGCGGGATAACCTACAATGAGCAGTTCTTC,TRBV7-2,TRBD2,TRBJ2-1,few
CASSPRDSFFRSPLHF,TGTGCCAGCAGTCCTCGGGACAGTTTTTTTCGTTCACCCCTCCACTTT,TRBV28,TRBD1,TRBJ1-6,few
CASSSLTGLYEQYF,TGTGCCAGCAGCTCCCTGACAGGGCTGTACGAGCAGTACTTC,TRBV11-2,TRBD1,TRBJ2-7,NA
CASSHGIVGDRGRNTEAFF,TGTGCCAGCAGCCACGGAATAGTAGGGGACAGGGGGCGGAACACTGAAGCTTTCTTT,TRBV14,TRBD1,TRBJ1-1,NA
CASSLAGQGIGEKLFF,TGTGCCAGCAGCTTGGCTGGACAGGGGATCGGTGAAAAACTGTTTTTT,TRBV5-5,TRBD1,TRBJ1-4,NA
CASSFEGGLDEQYF,TGTGCCAGCAGCTTCGAAGGGGGCCTAGACGAGCAGTACTTC,TRBV7-9,TRBD1,TRBJ2-7,few
CASTSGVSTEAFF,TGTGCCAGCACGTCCGGGGTGAGCACTGAAGCTTTCTTT,TRBV7-9,NA,TRBJ1-1,NA
CASSLDGQSPYEQYF,TGTGCCAGCAGCTTAGATGGACAGTCCCCCTACGAGCAGTACTTC,TRBV7-2,NA,TRBJ2-7,NA
CASSPSRIPNEKLFF,TGTGCCAGCAGCCCATCCCGAATCCCTAATGAAAAACTGTTTTTT,TRBV11-2,NA,TRBJ1-4,NA
CASSAQDGAGEQFF,TGTGCCAGCAGCGCCCAGGATGGGGCGGGCGAGCAGTTCTTC,TRBV9,NA,TRBJ2-1,once
CASSPEIVAEAFF,TGTGCCAGCAGCCCCGAGATTGTGGCTGAAGCTTTCTTT,TRBV7-2,NA,TRBJ1-1,many
CASSVTGGWETQYF,TGTGCCAGCAGCGTAACAGGGGGGTGGGAGACCCAGTACTTC,TRBV7-2,TRBD1,TRBJ2-5,NA
CASSLRFTDNEKLFF,TGTGCCAGCAGCTTAAGATTTACAGATAATGAAAAACTGTTTTTT,TRBV7-2,NA,TRBJ1-4,NA